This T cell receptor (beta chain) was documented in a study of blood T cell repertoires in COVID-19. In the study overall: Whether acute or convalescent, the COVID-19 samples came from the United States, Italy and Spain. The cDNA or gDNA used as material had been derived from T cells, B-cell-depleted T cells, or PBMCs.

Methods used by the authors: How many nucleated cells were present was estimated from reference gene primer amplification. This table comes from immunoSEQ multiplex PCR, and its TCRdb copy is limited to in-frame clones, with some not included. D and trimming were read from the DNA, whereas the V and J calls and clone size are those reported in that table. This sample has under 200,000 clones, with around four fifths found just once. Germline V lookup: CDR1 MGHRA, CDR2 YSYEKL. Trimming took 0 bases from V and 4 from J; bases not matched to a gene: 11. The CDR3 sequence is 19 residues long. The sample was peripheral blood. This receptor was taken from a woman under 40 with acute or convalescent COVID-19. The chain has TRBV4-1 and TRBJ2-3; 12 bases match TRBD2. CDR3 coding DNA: TGCGCCAGCAGCCAAGATTCGGTTGGGACTAGCGGGCGCGCAGATACGCAGTATTTT. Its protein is CASSQDSVGTSGRADTQYF.